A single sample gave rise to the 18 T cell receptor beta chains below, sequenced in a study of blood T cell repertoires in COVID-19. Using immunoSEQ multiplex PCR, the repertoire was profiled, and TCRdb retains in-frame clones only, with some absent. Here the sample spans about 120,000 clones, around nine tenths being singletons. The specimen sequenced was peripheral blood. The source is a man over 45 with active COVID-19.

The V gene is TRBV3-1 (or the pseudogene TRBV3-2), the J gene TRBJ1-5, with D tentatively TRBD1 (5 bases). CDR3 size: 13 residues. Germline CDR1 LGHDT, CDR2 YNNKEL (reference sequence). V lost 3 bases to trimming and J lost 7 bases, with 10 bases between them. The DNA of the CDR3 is TGTGCCAGCAGCCAGCGGGGGTACCAGCCCCAGCATTTT. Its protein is CASSQRGYQPQHF.

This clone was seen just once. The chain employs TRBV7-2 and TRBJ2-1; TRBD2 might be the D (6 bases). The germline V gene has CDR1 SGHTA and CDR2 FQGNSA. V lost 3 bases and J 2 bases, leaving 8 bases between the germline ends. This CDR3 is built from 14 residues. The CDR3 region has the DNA TGTGCCAGCAGCTTGACGGGGGCCTACAATGAGCAGTTCTTC. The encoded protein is CASSLTGAYNEQFF.

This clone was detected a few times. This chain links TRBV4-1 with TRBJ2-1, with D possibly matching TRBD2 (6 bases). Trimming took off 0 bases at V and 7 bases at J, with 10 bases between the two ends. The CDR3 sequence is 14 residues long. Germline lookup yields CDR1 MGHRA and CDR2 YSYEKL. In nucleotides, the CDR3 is TGCGCCAGCAGCCAAGACGATCTAGCGAATGAGCAGTTCTTC. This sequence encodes CASSQDDLANEQFF.

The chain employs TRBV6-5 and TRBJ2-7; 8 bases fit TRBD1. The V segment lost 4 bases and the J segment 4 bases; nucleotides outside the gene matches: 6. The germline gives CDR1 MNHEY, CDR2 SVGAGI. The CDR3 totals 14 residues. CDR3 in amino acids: CASSSGQGKYEQYF. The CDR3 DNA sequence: TGTGCCAGCAGTTCTGGACAGGGAAAATACGAGCAGTACTTC.

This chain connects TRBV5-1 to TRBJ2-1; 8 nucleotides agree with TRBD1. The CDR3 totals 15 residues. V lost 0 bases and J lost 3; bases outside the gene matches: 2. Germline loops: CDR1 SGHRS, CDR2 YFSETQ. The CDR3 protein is CASSLAGTGYNEQFF. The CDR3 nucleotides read TGCGCCAGCAGCTTGGCCGGGACAGGCTACAATGAGCAGTTCTTC.

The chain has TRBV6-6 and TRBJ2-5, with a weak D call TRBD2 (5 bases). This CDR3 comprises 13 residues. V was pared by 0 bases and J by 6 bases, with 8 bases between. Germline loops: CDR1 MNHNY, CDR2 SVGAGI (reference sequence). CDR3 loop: CASSYSGLKTQYF. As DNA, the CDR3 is TGTGCCAGCAGTTACTCCGGACTGAAGACCCAGTACTTC.

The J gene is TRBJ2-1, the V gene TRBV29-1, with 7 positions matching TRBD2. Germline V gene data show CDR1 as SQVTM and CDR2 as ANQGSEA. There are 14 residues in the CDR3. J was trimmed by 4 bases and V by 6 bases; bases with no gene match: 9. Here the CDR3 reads CSVPLARTYNEQFF. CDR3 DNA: TGCAGCGTCCCACTAGCGAGAACTTACAATGAGCAGTTCTTC.

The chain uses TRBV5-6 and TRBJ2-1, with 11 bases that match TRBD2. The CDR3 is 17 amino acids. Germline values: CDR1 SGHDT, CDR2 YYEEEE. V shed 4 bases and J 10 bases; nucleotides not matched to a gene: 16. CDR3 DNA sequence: TGTGCCAGCAGCCCTCCTCCTAGCGGGAGGAAGAGGGACGAGCAGTTCTTC. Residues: CASSPPPSGRKRDEQFF.

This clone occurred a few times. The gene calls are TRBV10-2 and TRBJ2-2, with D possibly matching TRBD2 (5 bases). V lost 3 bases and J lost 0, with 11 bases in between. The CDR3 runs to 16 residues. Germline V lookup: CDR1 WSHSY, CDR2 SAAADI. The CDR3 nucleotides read TGCGCCAGCAGTGATTGGGCGGGTTCGAACACCGGGGAGCTGTTTTTT. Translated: CASSDWAGSNTGELFF.

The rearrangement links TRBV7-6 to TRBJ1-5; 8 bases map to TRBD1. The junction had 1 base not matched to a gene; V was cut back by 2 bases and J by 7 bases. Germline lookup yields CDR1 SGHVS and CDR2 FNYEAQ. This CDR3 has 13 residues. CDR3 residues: CASSLSGGQPQHF. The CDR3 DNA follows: TGTGCCAGCAGCTTATCAGGGGGCCAGCCCCAGCATTTT. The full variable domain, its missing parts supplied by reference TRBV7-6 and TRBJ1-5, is GAGVSQSPRYKVTKRGQDVALRCDPISGHVSLYWYRQALGQGPEFLTYFNYEAQQDKSGLPNDRFSAERPEGSISTLTIQRTEQRDSAMYRCASSLSGGQPQHFGDGTRLSIL.

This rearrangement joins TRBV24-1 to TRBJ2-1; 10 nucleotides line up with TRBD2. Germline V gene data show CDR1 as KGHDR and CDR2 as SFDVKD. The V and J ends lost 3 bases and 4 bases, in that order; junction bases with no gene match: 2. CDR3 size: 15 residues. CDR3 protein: CATSDGLAVYNEQFF. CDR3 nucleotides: TGTGCCACCAGTGATGGACTAGCGGTATACAATGAGCAGTTCTTC.

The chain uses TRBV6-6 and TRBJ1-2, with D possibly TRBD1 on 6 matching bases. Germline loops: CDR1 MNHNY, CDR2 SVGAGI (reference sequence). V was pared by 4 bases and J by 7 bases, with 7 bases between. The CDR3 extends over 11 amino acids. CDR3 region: CASSSRGGYTF. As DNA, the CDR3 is TGTGCCAGCAGTTCCAGGGGTGGCTACACCTTC.

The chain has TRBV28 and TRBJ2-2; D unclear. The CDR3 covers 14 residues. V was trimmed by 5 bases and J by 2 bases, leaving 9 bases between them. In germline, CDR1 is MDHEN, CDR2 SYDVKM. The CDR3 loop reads CASSDTYNTGELFF. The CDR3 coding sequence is TGTGCCAGCAGTGATACCTATAACACCGGGGAGCTGTTTTTT.

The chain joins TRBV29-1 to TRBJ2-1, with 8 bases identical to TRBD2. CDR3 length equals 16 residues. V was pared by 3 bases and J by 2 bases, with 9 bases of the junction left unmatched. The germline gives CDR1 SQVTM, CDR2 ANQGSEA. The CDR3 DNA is TGCAGCGTTGACCCGAGCGGGAGAGTAGCCTACAATGAGCAGTTCTTC. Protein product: CSVDPSGRVAYNEQFF.

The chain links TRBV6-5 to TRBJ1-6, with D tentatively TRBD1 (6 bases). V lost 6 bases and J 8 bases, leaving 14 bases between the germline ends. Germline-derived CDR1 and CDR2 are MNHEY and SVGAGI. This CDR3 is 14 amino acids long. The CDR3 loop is CASRWTVIDSPLHF. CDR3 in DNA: TGTGCCAGCAGGTGGACAGTTATAGATTCACCCCTCCACTTT.

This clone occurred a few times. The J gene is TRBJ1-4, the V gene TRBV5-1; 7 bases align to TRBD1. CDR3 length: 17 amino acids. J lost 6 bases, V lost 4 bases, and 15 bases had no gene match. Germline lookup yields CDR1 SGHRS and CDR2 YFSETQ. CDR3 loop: CASSRTFLQGTDEKLFF. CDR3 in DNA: TGCGCCAGCAGCCGAACATTCCTACAGGGGACAGATGAAAAACTGTTTTTT.

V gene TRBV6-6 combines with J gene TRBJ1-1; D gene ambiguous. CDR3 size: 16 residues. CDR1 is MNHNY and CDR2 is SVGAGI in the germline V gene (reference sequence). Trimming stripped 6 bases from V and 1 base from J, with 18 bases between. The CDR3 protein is CASSTYSRGSNTEAFF. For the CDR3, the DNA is TGTGCCAGCAGCACCTATTCCAGAGGTTCGAACACTGAAGCTTTCTTT.

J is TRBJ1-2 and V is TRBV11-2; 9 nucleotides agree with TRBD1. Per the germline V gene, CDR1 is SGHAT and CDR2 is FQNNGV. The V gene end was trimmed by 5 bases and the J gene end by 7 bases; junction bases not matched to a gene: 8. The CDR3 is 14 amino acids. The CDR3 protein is CASSLRDRASGYTF. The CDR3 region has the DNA TGTGCCAGCAGCCTACGGGACAGGGCAAGTGGCTACACCTTC.